This T cell receptor beta chain was identified during a study of T cells in Graves' hyperthyroidism and ophthalmopathy. Study-wide findings and caveats: The model anticipated ophthalmopathy a median around six months pre-onset.

These patients, aged 18 to 65, had recently diagnosed hyperthyroidism lasting under 2 months. Researchers barred patients who had uncontrolled infection, other autoimmune disease, pregnancy or lactation. Thyroid ultrasound, orbital computed tomography, clinical symptoms, and serum thyroxine and TRAb underpinned diagnoses. RNA transcripts served as the template for amplifying TCR beta CDR3 regions. The HTBI primer set was used in a first-round RT-PCR of the TCR CDR3. One entry per CDR3 protein results from TCRdb running MiXCR on the multiplex PCR reads. The sample has approximately 560,000 distinct CDR3 sequences, roughly 50% seen once. In its sample, this clonotype was seen a few times. Its cognate antigen is unknown. Germline lookup yields CDR1 DFQATT and CDR2 SNEGSKA (reference sequence). Between the trimmed V and J ends, which lost 3 bases and 1 base, there was a span of 6 bases. This CDR3 contains 12 residues.

The origin of this receptor is a young woman with Graves' hyperthyroidism. V gene TRBV20-1 combines with J gene TRBJ1-1; no reliable D call. Specimen: peripheral blood or thyroid tissue (not recorded which). CDR3 in amino acids: CSASDGNTEAFF. The CDR3 bases are TGCAGTGCTAGCGACGGGAACACTGAAGCTTTCTTT.